The present T cell receptor beta chain was sequenced within a study of blood T cell repertoires in COVID-19. Across the whole study: Some COVID-19 samples were acute and others convalescent; all came from the United States, Italy and Spain. T cells, B-cell-depleted T cells, or PBMCs supplied cDNA or gDNA.

TCRdb keeps only in-frame clones here, not all; method: immunoSEQ multiplex PCR. The sample has some 700,000 clones; approximately 90% are singletons. Sequences were obtained from peripheral blood. The clonotype was recovered from a young woman with acute or convalescent COVID-19.

The CDR3 is CASSELEGVTNEQYF. CDR3 coding DNA: TGTGCCAGCAGTGAACTAGAAGGGGTCACAAACGAGCAGTACTTC. V usage is TRBV25-1 and J usage is TRBJ2-7, with D possibly matching TRBD1 (5 bases). Germline V CDR1 and CDR2: MGHDK, SYGVNS. This CDR3 spans 15 amino acids. The ends were cut back, 2 bases at V and 5 bases at J, with 16 bases in the middle.